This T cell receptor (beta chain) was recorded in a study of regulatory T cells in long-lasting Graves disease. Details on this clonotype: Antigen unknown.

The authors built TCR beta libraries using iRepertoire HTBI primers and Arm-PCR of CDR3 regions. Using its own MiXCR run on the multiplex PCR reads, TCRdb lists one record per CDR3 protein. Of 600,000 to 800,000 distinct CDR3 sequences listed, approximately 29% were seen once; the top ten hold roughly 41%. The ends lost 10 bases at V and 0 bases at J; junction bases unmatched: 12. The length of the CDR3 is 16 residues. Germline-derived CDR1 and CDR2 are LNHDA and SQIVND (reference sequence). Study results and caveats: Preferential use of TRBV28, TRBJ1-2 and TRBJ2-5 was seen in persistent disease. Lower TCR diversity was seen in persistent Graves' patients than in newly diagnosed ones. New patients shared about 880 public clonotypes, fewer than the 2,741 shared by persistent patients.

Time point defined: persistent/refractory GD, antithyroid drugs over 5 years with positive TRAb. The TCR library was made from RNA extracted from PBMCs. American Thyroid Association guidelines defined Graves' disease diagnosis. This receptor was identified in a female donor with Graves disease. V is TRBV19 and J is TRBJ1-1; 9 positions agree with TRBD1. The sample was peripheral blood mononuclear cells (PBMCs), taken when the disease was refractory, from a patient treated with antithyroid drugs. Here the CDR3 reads CATHPGQGKMNTEAFF. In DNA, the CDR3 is TGTGCCACCCACCCGGGACAGGGTAAGATGAACACTGAAGCTTTCTTT.